This TCR beta chain was found in a study of TIL therapy for anti-PD-1-resistant metastatic lung cancer. The overall study: Tumors were harvested before any PD-1/PD-L1 blockade.

Between the trimmed V and J ends, which lost 3 bases and 3 bases, there was a span of 16 bases. This CDR3 comprises 16 residues. Germline lookup yields CDR1 KGHDR and CDR2 SFDVKD. The libraries were made with immunoSEQ v3. Using immunoSEQ multiplex PCR, the repertoire was profiled, and TCRdb retains in-frame clones only, with some absent. The repertoire consists of about 50,000 clones, with about 86% occurring once and the leading ten covering approximately 5%. Time point meaning: pre-treatment sample, taken before nivolumab and TIL therapy. Adults with stage 4 NSCLC were enrolled in a phase I trial. The chain links TRBV24-1 to TRBJ2-5, with D maybe TRBD1 (5 bases). Sequenced here: blood, sampled at baseline. The sequence derives from a person aged 25-79 years with non-small cell lung cancer. CDR3 sequence (DNA): TGTGCCACCAGTGATGCAAGACAGCTCACGGAAGAGACCCAGTACTTC. Protein sequence: CATSDARQLTEETQYF.